These 30 T cell receptor beta chains share one sample of origin, sequenced in a study of tumor and adjacent non-tumor tissue in lung cancer. The template was RNA from unsorted bulk tissue. The library came from three nested PCR rounds adapted from ARM-PCR protocols. TCRdb re-analysed the multiplex PCR reads in MiXCR, keeping a single row per CDR3 protein. The data contain more than 75,000 distinct CDR3 sequences, less than 75% of them singletons. Sequencing input: lung tumor tissue. The receptors were gathered from a woman aged 70-85 years with non-small cell lung cancer.

On this clonotype: This may be a read error: a much more frequent sequence differs by one nucleotide. V and J are TRBV7-8 and TRBJ2-1, with 9 bases identical to TRBD2. The germline gives CDR1 SGHVS, CDR2 FQNEAQ. This CDR3 is built from 16 residues. DNA for the CDR3: TGTGTCAGCAGCTTATTAGCGGGAGTCAGGGACAATGAGCAGTTCTTC. Translation: CVSSLLAGVRDNEQFF.

Concerning this clonotype itself: It may be a read error: a sequence one base away is much more abundant. This rearrangement joins TRBV6-5 to TRBJ2-1; perhaps TRBD2 as D (6 bases). Germline V lookup: CDR1 MNHEY, CDR2 SVGAGI. This CDR3 contains 13 residues. The CDR3 sequence: CASTGVYANGQFF. The CDR3 region has the DNA TGTGCCAGCACGGGAGTTTACGCCAATGGGCAGTTCTTC.

Concerning this clonotype itself: At one end, the junction sequence differs from germline, possibly due to a read error. The chain joins TRBV11-1 to TRBJ2-1, with D perhaps matching TRBD1 or TRBD2 (5 bases each). Germline lookup yields CDR1 SGHAT and CDR2 FQDESV (reference sequence). The CDR3 is 13 amino acids. This CDR3 is CAGSPGPACEQFF. The DNA of the CDR3 is TGTGCCGGCAGCCCGGGACCCGCCTGTGAGCAGTTCTTC.

Comments on this clonotype: Mismatch with germline at one junction end may stem from a read error. The chain couples TRBV6-1 to TRBJ1-6; no clear D. The V gene's germline CDR1 is MNHNS and CDR2 SASEGT. CDR3 length: 14 residues. CDR3 region: CASSDGQVNSPLQF. The CDR3 DNA sequence: TGTGCCAGCAGTGATGGGCAGGTTAATTCACCCCTCCAATTT.

A note on this clonotype: A much larger clone sits a single nucleotide away, making a read error possible. The chain joins TRBV20-1 to TRBJ2-1, with 7 bases identical to TRBD1. From germline, CDR1 is DFQATT and CDR2 SNEGSKA (reference sequence). The CDR3 sequence is 14 residues long. Here the CDR3 reads CSTRPTGTYNEQFF. The CDR3 nucleotides are TGCAGTACTAGGCCGACAGGGACCTACAATGAGCAGTTCTTC.

The J gene is TRBJ2-1, the V gene TRBV28; D unclear. V lost 1 base and J lost 9, with 25 bases in between. Germline V CDR1 and CDR2: MDHEN, SYDVKM. The CDR3 is 18 residues long. CDR3 in DNA: TGTGCCAGCAGTTTATCTGACGGGTCGGCCCCGGGCCTGGCTGAGCAGTTCTTC. Protein product: CASSLSDGSAPGLAEQFF.

The rearrangement links TRBV20-1 to TRBJ2-1; 7 bases are a match to TRBD2. The V gene's germline CDR1 is DFQATT and CDR2 SNEGSKA (reference sequence). The CDR3 sequence is 14 residues long. V lost 5 bases to trimming and J lost 11 bases; unmatched junction nucleotides: 15. CDR3 nucleotide sequence: TGCAGTGCTGAGCTAGCGGCACTACGGCATCAGCAGTTCTTC. Translated: CSAELAALRHQQFF.

The CDR3 is CASSLEGGSGEKLFF. CDR3 DNA: TGTGCCAGCAGCCTTGAGGGAGGGTCGGGTGAAAAACTGTTTTTT. The V gene is TRBV6-1, the J gene TRBJ1-4; D call uncertain. This CDR3 comprises 15 residues. V shed 6 bases and J shed 7 bases, with 18 bases lying between them. CDR1 is MNHNS and CDR2 is SASEGT in the germline V gene.

In the case of this clonotype: At one end, the junction sequence differs from germline, possibly due to a read error. J is TRBJ1-1 and V is TRBV29-1; D call uncertain. Germline V lookup: CDR1 SQVTM, CDR2 ANQGSEA. The CDR3 is made up of 13 amino acids. The CDR3 nucleotides read TGCAGCGTCGATGCTTTTTACGGCGCTGAAGTTTTCTTT. Protein product: CSVDAFYGAEVFF. Filled out from reference TRBV29-1 and TRBJ1-1, the complete variable domain reads SAVISQKPSRDICQRGTSLTIQCQVDSQVTMMFWYRQQPGQSLTLIATANQGSEATYESGFVIDKFPISRPNLTFSTLTVSNMSPEDSSIYLCSVDAFYGAEVFFGQGTRLTVV.

Comment on this clonotype: The junction and the germline gene differ at one end; a read error may be behind it. This chain links TRBV4-1 with TRBJ1-1; TRBD1 might be the D (5 bases). Germline assignment: CDR1 MGHRA and CDR2 YSYEKL. The CDR3 has 16 amino acids. CDR3 bases: TGCGCTAGCAGCCAACAACCTAAACAGGAGTACACTGAAGCTTTCTTT. Translated: CASSQQPKQEYTEAFF.

V is TRBV4-2 and J is TRBJ2-7; 11 positions match TRBD2. There are 19 residues in the CDR3. Losses at the gene ends were 6 bases for V and 0 bases for J; bases not matched to a gene: 16. The V gene's germline CDR1 is LGHNA and CDR2 YNFKEQ. The CDR3 is CASSQTHHTGTSGSYEQYF. The CDR3 DNA reads as TGTGCCAGCAGTCAAACACATCATACCGGGACTAGCGGCTCCTACGAGCAGTACTTC.

On this clonotype itself: Possible read error: a much larger clone is one base away. The chain couples TRBV4-1 to TRBJ1-1; 8 bases agree with TRBD1. The CDR3 runs to 15 residues. Germline V gives CDR1 MGHRA, CDR2 YSYEKL. DNA of the CDR3: TGCGGCAGCAGCCAAGGACAGGGAGTGAACACTGAAGCTTTCTTT. Protein sequence: CGSSQGQGVNTEAFF.

Regarding this clonotype: A much larger clone differs from this one at a single base, so this may be a read error. The genes are TRBV28 and TRBJ1-1, with D possibly TRBD1 on 6 matching bases. The CDR3 is 15 amino acids. In germline, CDR1 is MDHEN, CDR2 SYDVKM. Deletions cut 1 base from V and 10 bases from J, with 19 bases between. The CDR3 reads CASSLSTRGIPLAFF. The CDR3 nucleotides read TGTGCCAGCAGTTTATCGACAAGGGGGATCCCCTTAGCTTTCTTT.

This clonotype occurred a few times. The J gene is TRBJ2-6, the V gene TRBV7-9, with D perhaps matching TRBD1 or TRBD2 (5 bases each). Per germline, CDR1 SEHNR and CDR2 FQNEAQ (reference sequence). V lost 5 bases and J lost 0, with 8 bases in between. There are 15 residues in the CDR3. In DNA form, the CDR3 reads TGTGCCAGCAGCACAGGACTCTCTGGGGCCAACGTCCTGACTTTC. Its translation is CASSTGLSGANVLTF.

V and J are TRBV29-1 and TRBJ1-2, with a tentative D call TRBD1 (5 bases). Between the trimmed V and J ends, which lost 3 bases and 0 bases, there was a span of 11 bases. The CDR3 is 14 amino acids. Germline-derived CDR1 and CDR2 are SQVTM and ANQGSEA. The CDR3 nucleotides read TGCAGCGTTGAGAACGACAGAGCTAACTATGGCTACACCTTC. It specifies CSVENDRANYGYTF.

The genes are TRBV10-2 and TRBJ2-2, with 7 bases matching TRBD2. Trimming at V came to 3 bases and at J to 3 bases, leaving 4 bases not matched to a gene. This CDR3 is built from 15 residues. The germline V gene encodes CDR1 WSHSY and CDR2 SAAADI. CDR3 loop: CASSEKTSYTGELFF. CDR3 DNA sequence: TGCGCCAGCAGTGAAAAGACTAGCTACACCGGGGAGCTGTTTTTT.

In the case of this clonotype: A much larger clone sits a single nucleotide away, making a read error possible. This chain links TRBV20-1 with TRBJ1-5, with a possible D match to TRBD1 (5 bases). V dropped 3 bases and J dropped 10 bases, with 16 bases sitting between them. In germline, CDR1 is DFQATT, CDR2 SNEGSKA (reference sequence). This CDR3 has 13 amino acids. CDR3 bases: TGCAGTGCTAGGGGGACCCGGAGGAGTCCCCAGCATTTT. This gives the protein CSARGTRRSPQHF.

This clonotype was detected a few times. This CDR3 is missing its conserved last phenylalanine or tryptophan, likely due to a read error. The gene calls are TRBV6-5 and TRBJ2-7; D remains unclear. The CDR3 is 13 amino acids. The germline gives CDR1 MNHEY, CDR2 SVGAGI. Trimming pared 2 bases from V and 7 bases from J, leaving 12 bases between. CDR3 amino acids: CASSYIGPREQYL. In DNA, the CDR3 is TGTGCCAGCAGTTACATCGGCCCGCGGGAGCAGTACTTA.

The rearrangement links TRBV6-5 to TRBJ1-1; D call uncertain. Germline CDR1 MNHEY, CDR2 SVGAGI. This CDR3 comprises 12 residues. Trimming left V 7 bases short and J 7 bases short, with 13 bases between. The CDR3 spells CASILGSIEAFF. CDR3 bases: TGTGCCAGCATCCTCGGGAGCATTGAAGCTTTCTTT.

In the case of this clonotype: The CDR3 does not end in the conserved phenylalanine or tryptophan, so this is likely a read error. The chain couples TRBV29-1 to TRBJ1-1, with a weak D call TRBD1 (5 bases). CDR3 length equals 11 residues. Germline V lookup: CDR1 SQVTM, CDR2 ANQGSEA. V lost 7 bases and J lost 7, with 13 bases in between. As DNA, the CDR3 is TGCAGCGGAGGAAACAGGTATGAAGCTTTCTAT. Amino acids: CSGGNRYEAFY.

A note on this clonotype: The CDR3 carries no conserved terminal phenylalanine or tryptophan, so it likely arises from a read error. Because the CDR3's place on the DNA is in doubt, the DNA is left out and the CDR3 is given as listed by TCRdb. The chain employs TRBV11-1 and TRBJ2-1. CDR1 is SGHAT and CDR2 is FQDESV in the germline V gene (reference sequence). The CDR3 contains 12 residues when both ends are counted. CDR3 protein: CANSLLGTTPRL.

This sequence joins TRBV7-9 and TRBJ2-3, with a possible D match to TRBD2 (6 bases). Trimming took 1 base from V and 2 from J, leaving 10 bases between them. This CDR3 spans 15 amino acids. Germline CDR1 SEHNR, CDR2 FQNEAQ (reference sequence). The CDR3 DNA reads as TGTGCCAGCAGCTTAGATGGAGGGTACACAGATACGCAGTATTTT. It specifies CASSLDGGYTDTQYF.

As for this clonotype: A much larger clone differs by one base, so this may be a read error. The CDR3 end shows no conserved phenylalanine or tryptophan, and so a read error is likely. The genes are TRBV7-8 and TRBJ2-7; TRBD2 aligns across 12 bases. Trimming took 3 bases from V and 0 from J; bases not matched to a gene: 9. Germline loops: CDR1 SGHVS, CDR2 FQNEAQ. The CDR3 loop spans 18 amino acids. The CDR3 sequence is CASSLMRLAGESSYEQYI. In nucleotides, the CDR3 is TGTGCCAGCAGCTTGATGAGACTAGCGGGAGAGAGCTCCTACGAGCAGTACATC.

This clonotype was seen at least ten times. The rearrangement uses TRBV5-1 and TRBJ2-5, with D unresolved. In germline, CDR1 is SGHRS, CDR2 YFSETQ. V gave up 0 bases and J gave up 1 base, with 7 bases separating them. The CDR3 totals 14 residues. CDR3 amino acids: CASSLVYSQETQYF. The CDR3 DNA reads TGCGCCAGCAGCTTGGTATACAGCCAAGAGACCCAGTACTTC.

CDR3 amino acids: CARRWVDKNEQYF. In DNA, the CDR3 is TGTGCTCGCCGGTGGGTGGATAAAAACGAGCAGTACTTC. The chain carries TRBV28 and TRBJ2-7; D not certain. This CDR3 has 13 amino acids. Germline loops: CDR1 MDHEN, CDR2 SYDVKM. The whole variable domain, remainder taken from reference TRBV28 and TRBJ2-7, is DVKVTQSSRYLVKRTGEKVFLECVQDMDHENMFWYRQDPGLGLRLIYFSYDVKMKEKGDIPEGYSVSREKKERFSLILESASTNQTSMYLCARRWVDKNEQYFGPGTRLTVT.

Concerning this clonotype itself: A junction end diverges from the germline sequence, so it may reflect a read error. The chain links TRBV5-1 to TRBJ2-2, with TRBD1 identical over 9 bases. Germline CDR1 reads SGHRS; CDR2 reads YFSETQ. The CDR3 is made up of 15 amino acids. In DNA form, the CDR3 reads TGCGCCGGCAGGGAAGGGACAGGGATCACCGGGGAGCTGTTTTTT. Translation: CAGREGTGITGELFF.

Notes on this clonotype: This clone may be a read error of a much larger clone one base away. The chain combines TRBV20-1 with TRBJ1-1, with 9 bases matching TRBD1. Germline CDR1 DFQATT, CDR2 SNEGSKA (reference sequence). This CDR3 contains 15 residues. J gave up 1 base and V 6 bases, and 9 bases lay outside the gene matches. The CDR3 sequence is CSAPGVDRGNTEAFF. For the CDR3, the DNA is TGCAGTGCCCCCGGAGTGGACAGGGGGAACACTGAAGCTTTCTTT.

This rearrangement joins TRBV29-1 to TRBJ2-7, with a possible D match to TRBD1 (5 bases). V was pared by 6 bases and J by 3 bases, with 18 bases between. This CDR3 has 14 residues. The germline CDR1 and CDR2 sequences are SQVTM and ANQGSEA. In DNA form, the CDR3 reads TGCAGCGTCCCTAGGACCACAGGATACTACGAGCAGTACTTC. Its protein is CSVPRTTGYYEQYF.

The chain employs TRBV29-1 and TRBJ2-1; D might be TRBD2 (6 bases). From germline, CDR1 is SQVTM and CDR2 ANQGSEA. Trimming left V 4 bases short and J 4 bases short, with 20 bases between. The CDR3 is 16 residues long. CDR3 sequence (DNA): TGCAGCGTTGCGACTAACGGGACGGGGGTATACAATGAGCAGTTCTTC. Protein product: CSVATNGTGVYNEQFF.

The V call is TRBV20-1, the J call TRBJ2-5; possibly TRBD1 for D (6 bases). Germline V gene sequence: CDR1 DFQATT, CDR2 SNEGSKA (reference sequence). This CDR3 is 14 amino acids long. Trimming pared 8 bases from V and 5 bases from J, leaving 21 bases between. The CDR3 loop is CSTTRAGAMETQYF. In DNA form, the CDR3 reads TGCAGTACTACCAGGGCAGGGGCTATGGAGACCCAGTACTTC.